This TCR beta chain was recovered during a study of T cells in Graves' hyperthyroidism and ophthalmopathy. V gave up 1 base and J gave up 5 bases, with 11 bases separating them. There are 14 residues in the CDR3. Germline-derived CDR1 and CDR2 are SGHVS and FNYEAQ. Graves' hyperthyroidism showing no ophthalmopathy progression within 18 months was considered stable. Amplification of TCR beta CDR3 regions was performed using RNA transcripts as template. TCR CDR3 regions were first amplified by RT-PCR with HTBI primers. TCRdb itself ran the multiplex PCR reads through MiXCR, one entry per CDR3 protein. The repertoire has approximately 370,000 distinct CDR3 sequences, more than 12% of them found once; the top ten carry approximately 32%. At least ten counts were recorded for this clonotype.

The source is a woman younger than 45 with Graves' hyperthyroidism. The chain combines TRBV7-6 with TRBJ1-1; no definite D call. The source material was blood. CDR3 protein: CASSLGADGTEAFF. The CDR3 DNA reads TGTGCCAGCAGCTTAGGGGCGGACGGTACTGAAGCTTTCTTT.